This T cell receptor beta chain originates from a study of CD8 T cells in ankylosing spondylitis. Study results and limitations: There was a TCR beta motif, made of eight highly homologous variants, that appeared characteristic of ankylosing spondylitis blood. Reportedly, significant enrichment of disease-linked clones occurred in matched ankylosing spondylitis synovial fluid.

TCRdb recomputed calls from the 5' RACE reads with MiXCR, one row per CDR3 protein. The sample has roughly 490,000 distinct CDR3 sequences, less than 6% seen once. There are many counts of this clonotype. The antigen is undetermined. The V and J ends lost 6 bases and 6 bases, in that order; junction bases with no gene match: 10. CDR3 length equals 15 residues. The clonotype was recovered from a male donor with ankylosing spondylitis. The chain couples TRBV12-3 or TRBV12-4 to TRBJ1-5; 8 nucleotides agree with TRBD1. The sequenced sample was blood, either unsorted or a sorted T cell fraction (not recorded which). In nucleotides, the CDR3 is TGTGCCAGCAGCCCAGACAGGGGAATGGGTCAGCCCCAGCATTTT. Protein sequence: CASSPDRGMGQPQHF.